These 11 T cell receptor beta chains originate from one sample sequenced in a study of control samples from healthy donors and cancer patients. Data came from immunoSEQ multiplex PCR; TCRdb stores just in-frame clones and leaves some out. The table lists 120,000 or so clones, 85% to 95% of them singletons. Sequenced: PBMCs. These receptors all come from a man aged 45-60 years with head and neck cancer.

V is TRBV7-8 and J is TRBJ2-1, with D perhaps matching TRBD2 (6 bases). From germline, CDR1 is SGHVS and CDR2 FQNEAQ. Trimming took 5 bases from V and 3 from J, leaving 8 bases between them. The CDR3 length is 13 residues. CDR3 in DNA: TGTGCCAGCAGCGGAGGGCTCTACAATGAGCAGTTCTTC. It specifies CASSGGLYNEQFF. The variable domain in full, with the rest retrieved from reference TRBV7-8 and TRBJ2-1, is GAGVSQSPRYKVAKRGQDVALRCDPISGHVSLFWYQQALGQGPEFLTYFQNEAQLDKSGLPSDRFFAERPEGSVSTLKIQRTQQEDSAVYLCASSGGLYNEQFFGPGTRLTVL.

The rearrangement links TRBV7-9 to TRBJ2-7, with 8 positions matching TRBD1. The V gene's germline CDR1 is SEHNR and CDR2 FQNEAQ (reference sequence). With V trimmed by 5 bases and J by 5 bases, 8 bases remained unmatched. CDR3 length: 14 residues. CDR3 protein: CASSHTGQVHEQYF. The DNA of the CDR3 is TGTGCCAGCAGCCACACGGGACAGGTCCACGAGCAGTACTTC.

This clone was picked up a small number of times. The V call is TRBV19, the J call TRBJ1-2, with 10 positions matching TRBD1. The trim removed 6 bases at V and 7 bases at J, leaving 8 bases unmatched. CDR1 LNHDA and CDR2 SQIVND come from the germline V gene (reference sequence). The CDR3 has 14 amino acids. The CDR3: CASRSDRGRGGYTF. The CDR3 DNA sequence: TGTGCCAGTAGATCCGACAGGGGGCGAGGTGGCTACACCTTC.

The chain has TRBV6-2 or TRBV6-3 and TRBJ1-4, with TRBD1 as a possible D gene (5 bases). In germline, CDR1 is MNHEY, CDR2 SVGEGT. The CDR3 extends over 16 amino acids. Trimming stripped 6 bases from V and 0 bases from J, with 14 bases between. The CDR3 nucleotides are TGTGCCAGCAGCAATCACAGGTCGGCAACTAATGAAAAACTGTTTTTT. Protein: CASSNHRSATNEKLFF.

J is TRBJ2-1 and V is TRBV7-2; D uncertain. With 5 bases removed from V and 8 bases from J, the gap between germline ends came to 10 bases. CDR3 length equals 12 residues. CDR1 is SGHTA and CDR2 is FQGNSA in the germline V gene. The CDR3 region has the DNA TGTGCCAGCAGCCCGGAAATCCATGAGCAGTTCTTC. Its translation: CASSPEIHEQFF.

The CDR3, as DNA: TGTGCCAGCAGCTTATGGGGCAGCAATGAGCAGTTCTTC. It translates to CASSLWGSNEQFF. The chain joins TRBV7-7 to TRBJ2-1; perhaps TRBD1 as D (5 bases). V was shortened by 2 bases and J by 6 bases, with 8 bases between the two germline ends. This CDR3 region has 13 residues. CDR1 SSHAT and CDR2 FNYEAQ come from the germline V gene (reference sequence).

V gene TRBV3-1 (or the pseudogene TRBV3-2) combines with J gene TRBJ1-1; no definite D call. The CDR3 runs 13 residues. Germline CDR1 and CDR2: LGHDT and YNNKEL (reference sequence). V was trimmed by 3 bases and J by 11 bases, leaving 16 bases between them. CDR3 protein: CASSQADTLGAFF. The CDR3 DNA is TGTGCCAGCAGCCAGGCCGACACCCTTGGGGCTTTCTTT.

This clone was seen more than once but under ten times. V is TRBV2 and J is TRBJ2-3; TRBD2 matches at 10 bases. Trimming at V came to 6 bases and at J to 2 bases, leaving 5 bases not matched to a gene. Germline CDR1 reads SNHLY; CDR2 reads FYNNEI. The CDR3 sequence is 15 residues long. The CDR3 DNA sequence: TGTGCCAGCAGGGTTAGCGGGGGGACCACAGATACGCAGTATTTT. Residues: CASRVSGGTTDTQYF.

The chain joins TRBV4-2 to TRBJ2-2, with 8 nucleotides matching TRBD2. The ends lost 3 bases at V and 2 bases at J; junction bases unmatched: 8. Germline V gene data show CDR1 as LGHNA and CDR2 as YNFKEQ. The CDR3 is 17 residues long. This CDR3 reads CASSHPSGGLNTGELFF. The DNA of the CDR3 is TGTGCCAGCAGCCACCCGAGCGGGGGCCTAAACACCGGGGAGCTGTTTTTT.

The gene calls are TRBV4-1 and TRBJ2-3; the match to TRBD1 covers 7 bases. The CDR3 sequence is 15 residues long. With V trimmed by 2 bases and J by 0 bases, 2 bases remained unmatched. Germline-derived CDR1 and CDR2 are MGHRA and YSYEKL. The CDR3 protein is CASSQLTGSTDTQYF. CDR3 DNA: TGCGCCAGCAGCCAATTGACAGGGAGCACAGATACGCAGTATTTT.

The rearrangement links TRBV19 to TRBJ2-5; 8 positions match TRBD1. After removal of 5 bases from V and 5 bases from J, the junction contained 1 base not matched to a gene. The CDR3 has 12 residues. Germline V gives CDR1 LNHDA, CDR2 SQIVND (reference sequence). The DNA for the CDR3 is TGTGCCAGTAGTTACAGGGGGGAGACCCAGTACTTC. Translating gives CASSYRGETQYF.